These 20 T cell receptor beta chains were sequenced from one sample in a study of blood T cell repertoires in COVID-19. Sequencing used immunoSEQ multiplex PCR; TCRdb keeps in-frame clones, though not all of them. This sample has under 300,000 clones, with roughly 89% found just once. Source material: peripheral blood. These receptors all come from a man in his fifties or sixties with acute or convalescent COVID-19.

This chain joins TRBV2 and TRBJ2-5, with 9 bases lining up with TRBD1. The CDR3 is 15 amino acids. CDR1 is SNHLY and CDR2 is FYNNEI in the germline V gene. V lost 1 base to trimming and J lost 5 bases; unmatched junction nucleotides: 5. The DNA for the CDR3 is TGTGCCAGCAGTGAAGGGGGACAGGGTATTGAGACCCAGTACTTC. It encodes CASSEGGQGIETQYF.

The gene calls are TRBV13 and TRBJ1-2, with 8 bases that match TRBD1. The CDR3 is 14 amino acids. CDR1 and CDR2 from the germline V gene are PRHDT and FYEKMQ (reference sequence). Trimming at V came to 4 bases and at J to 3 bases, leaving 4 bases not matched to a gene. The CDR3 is CASSYRGDDYGYTF. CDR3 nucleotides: TGTGCCAGCAGCTACAGGGGGGATGACTATGGCTACACCTTC.

The CDR3 DNA is TGTGCCAGCAGAACCCTCGGCCCTAGCAGTTACGAGCAGTACTTC. It translates to CASRTLGPSSYEQYF. The rearrangement links TRBV28 to TRBJ2-7; D possibly corresponds to TRBD2 (5 bases). The CDR3 is 15 amino acids. Trimming pared 6 bases from V and 4 bases from J, leaving 19 bases between. CDR1 and CDR2 (germline): MDHEN, SYDVKM.

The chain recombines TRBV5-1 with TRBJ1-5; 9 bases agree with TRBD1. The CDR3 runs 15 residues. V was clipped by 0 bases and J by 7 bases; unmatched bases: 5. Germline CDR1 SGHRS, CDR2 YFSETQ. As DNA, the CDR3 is TGCGCCAGCAGCTTGGCGACAGGGGGAGGCCAGCCCCAGCATTTT. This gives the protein CASSLATGGGQPQHF.

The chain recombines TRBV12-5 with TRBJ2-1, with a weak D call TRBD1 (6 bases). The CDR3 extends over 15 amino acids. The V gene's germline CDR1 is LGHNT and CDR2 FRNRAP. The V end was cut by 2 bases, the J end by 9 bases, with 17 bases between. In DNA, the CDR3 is TGTGCTAGTGGTTTGCCCCGGACAGTGTCCGGTGAGCAGTTCTTC. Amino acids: CASGLPRTVSGEQFF.

In DNA, the CDR3 is TGCGCCAGCAGACCCGGACAGGGGTGGACTGAAGCTTTCTTT. Its protein product is CASRPGQGWTEAFF. This rearrangement joins TRBV5-1 to TRBJ1-1, with 9 bases that match TRBD1. Germline CDR1 SGHRS, CDR2 YFSETQ. J was trimmed by 5 bases and V by 5 bases; bases with no gene match: 7. The CDR3 is made up of 14 amino acids.

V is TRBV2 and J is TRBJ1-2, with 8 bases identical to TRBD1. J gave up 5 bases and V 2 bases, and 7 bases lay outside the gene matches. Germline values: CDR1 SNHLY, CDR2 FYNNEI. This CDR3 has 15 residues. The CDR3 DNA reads TGTGCCAGCAGTGAATGGCAGGGGGCTGGGTATGGCTACACCTTC. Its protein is CASSEWQGAGYGYTF.

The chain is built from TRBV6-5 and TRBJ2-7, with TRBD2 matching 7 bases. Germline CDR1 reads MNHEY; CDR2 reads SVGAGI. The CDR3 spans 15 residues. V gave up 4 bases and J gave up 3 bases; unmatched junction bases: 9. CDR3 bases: TGTGCCAGCAGTTCCCTTCGGGGGGTTTTCTACGAGCAGTACTTC. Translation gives CASSSLRGVFYEQYF.

The CDR3 here is CASSLEQGITPQHF. In nucleotides, the CDR3 is TGTGCCAGCAGCTTAGAACAGGGAATCACGCCCCAGCATTTT. The chain is built from TRBV11-2 and TRBJ1-5; the D gene is possibly TRBD1 (6 bases). The CDR3 totals 14 residues. Germline CDR1 is SGHAT and CDR2 is FQNNGV. Trimming took off 0 bases at V and 9 bases at J, with 12 bases between the two ends.

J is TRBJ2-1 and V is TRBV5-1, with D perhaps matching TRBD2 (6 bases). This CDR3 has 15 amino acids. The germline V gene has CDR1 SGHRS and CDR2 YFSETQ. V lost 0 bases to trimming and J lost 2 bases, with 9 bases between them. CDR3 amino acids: CASSLELAPYNEQFF. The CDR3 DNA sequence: TGCGCCAGCAGCTTGGAACTAGCCCCCTACAATGAGCAGTTCTTC.

CDR3 nucleotide sequence: TGTGCCAGCACAGGGTCGGCGGGGACGGCGGGCGGTTCACCCCTCCACTTT. Its translation is CASTGSAGTAGGSPLHF. V usage is TRBV27 and J usage is TRBJ1-6; perhaps TRBD1 as D (5 bases). The CDR3 has 17 amino acids. V gave up 7 bases and J gave up 9 bases, with 25 bases separating them. Germline CDR1 MNHEY, CDR2 SMNVEV (reference sequence).

CDR3 in amino acids: CASSLDSREQYF. CDR3 bases: TGTGCCAGCAGCTTGGACAGCAGAGAGCAGTACTTC. This chain connects TRBV3-1 (or the pseudogene TRBV3-2) to TRBJ2-7; tentatively, D is TRBD1 (6 bases). The CDR3 covers 12 residues. The germline gives CDR1 LGHDT, CDR2 YNNKEL (reference sequence). Between the trimmed V and J ends, which lost 5 bases and 7 bases, there was a span of 12 bases.

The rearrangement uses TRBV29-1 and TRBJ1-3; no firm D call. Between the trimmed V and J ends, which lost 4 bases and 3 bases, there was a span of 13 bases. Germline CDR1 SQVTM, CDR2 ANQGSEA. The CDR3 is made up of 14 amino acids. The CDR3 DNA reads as TGCAGCGTTGGGGAGCCCCTGGGTGGAAACACCATATATTTT. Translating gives CSVGEPLGGNTIYF.

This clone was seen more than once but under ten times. The CDR3 coding sequence is TGCAGCGTCCTGGGGGGGCTTCAAACCGGGGAGCTGTTTTTT. It codes for CSVLGGLQTGELFF. The chain joins TRBV29-1 to TRBJ2-2; TRBD2 is a possible D gene (7 bases). The CDR3 covers 14 residues. Trimming removed 6 bases at V and 5 bases at J, with 16 bases between. Germline V CDR1 and CDR2: SQVTM, ANQGSEA.

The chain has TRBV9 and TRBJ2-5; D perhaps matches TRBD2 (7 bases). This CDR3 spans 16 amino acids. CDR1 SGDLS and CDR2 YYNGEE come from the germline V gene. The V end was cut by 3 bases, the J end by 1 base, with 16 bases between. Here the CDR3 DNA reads TGTGCCAGCAGCGAAGAAGGGGGGGCTGTCCAAGAGACCCAGTACTTC. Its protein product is CASSEEGGAVQETQYF.

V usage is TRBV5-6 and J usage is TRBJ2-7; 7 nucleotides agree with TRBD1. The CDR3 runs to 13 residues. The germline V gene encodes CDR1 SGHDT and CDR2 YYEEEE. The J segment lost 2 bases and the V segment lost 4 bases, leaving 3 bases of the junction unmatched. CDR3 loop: CASSVTGTYEQYF. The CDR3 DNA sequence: TGTGCCAGCAGCGTGACAGGGACCTACGAGCAGTACTTC.

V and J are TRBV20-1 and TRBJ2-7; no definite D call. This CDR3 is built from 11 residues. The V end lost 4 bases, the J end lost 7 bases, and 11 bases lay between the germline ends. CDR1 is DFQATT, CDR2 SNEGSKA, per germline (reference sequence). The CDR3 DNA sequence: TGCAGTGCTACTCGAGCGAGGGAGCAGTACTTC. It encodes CSATRAREQYF.

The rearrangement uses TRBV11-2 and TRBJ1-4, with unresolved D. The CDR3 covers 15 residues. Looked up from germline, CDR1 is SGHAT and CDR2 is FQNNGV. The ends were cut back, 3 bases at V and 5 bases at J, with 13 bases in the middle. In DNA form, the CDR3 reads TGTGCCAGCAGCTTGAGTAGCTTATCAAATGAAAAACTGTTTTTT. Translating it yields CASSLSSLSNEKLFF.

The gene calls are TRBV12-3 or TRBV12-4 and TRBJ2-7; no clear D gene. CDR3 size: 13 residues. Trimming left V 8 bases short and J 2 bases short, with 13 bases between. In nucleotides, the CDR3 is TGTGCCAGCCGCGACACCTTTCCCTACGAGCAGTACTTC. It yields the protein CASRDTFPYEQYF.

CDR3 nucleotide sequence: TGTGCCAGCAGTCCGTACAATGAGCAGTTCTTC. Its translation: CASSPYNEQFF. V gene TRBV25-1 combines with J gene TRBJ2-1; D is undetermined. The CDR3 consists of 11 residues. The V end lost 5 bases, the J end lost 4 bases, and 3 bases lay between the germline ends. Germline V gene sequence: CDR1 MGHDK, CDR2 SYGVNS. Full variable domain (missing parts from reference TRBV25-1 and TRBJ2-1): EADIYQTPRYLVIGTGKKITLECSQTMGHDKMYWYQQDPGMELHLIHYSYGVNSTEKGDLSSESTVSRIRTEHFPLTLESARPSHTSQYLCASSPYNEQFFGPGTRLTVL.